This TCR beta chain comes out of a study of blood T cell repertoires in COVID-19. Overall study context: PBMCs, B-cell-depleted T cells, or T cells provided the cDNA or gDNA that made up the material.

As handled by the study authors: Scientists estimated how many nucleated cells there were by amplifying reference gene primers. Clones were sequenced by immunoSEQ multiplex PCR, and TCRdb holds only the in-frame ones, with some missing. The V and J calls and clone size come from that table; D and trimming were worked out from the DNA. In the table there are roughly 240,000 clones, 86% of which are singletons. CDR1 MGHRA and CDR2 YSYEKL come from the germline V gene. V was pared by 2 bases and J by 5 bases, with 8 bases of the junction left unmatched. This CDR3 has 15 residues. This chain joins TRBV4-1 and TRBJ1-2, with 7 bases fitting TRBD1. Sequenced: peripheral blood. This clonotype was sampled from a man aged 18 to 35 with active or convalescent COVID-19. The CDR3 nucleotides read TGCGCCAGCAGCCAACCCGGGACAGTCTTGTATGGCTACACCTTC. Residues: CASSQPGTVLYGYTF.